Presented here are 21 T cell receptor beta chains from one specimen sequenced in a study of T cell changes during pregnancy in multiple sclerosis. TCRdb's copy holds only in-frame clones and misses some; the assay was immunoSEQ multiplex PCR. The repertoire consists of approximately 50,000 clones, with approximately 90% occurring once and the leading ten covering 0.35% to 0.5%. The sequencing here drew on CD4+ T cells from peripheral blood mononuclear cells, taken after pregnancy. The receptors were gathered from a female donor with multiple sclerosis, enrolled in a pregnancy study.

The chain recombines TRBV5-1 with TRBJ1-4; 8 bases map to TRBD1. With 1 base clipped from V and 8 bases from J, the junction kept 10 bases outside the gene matches. From germline, CDR1 is SGHRS and CDR2 YFSETQ. The CDR3 runs to 16 residues. The CDR3 spells CASSLSAGTGGEKLFF. CDR3 sequence (DNA): TGCGCCAGCAGCTTGTCCGCCGGGACAGGTGGCGAAAAACTGTTTTTT.

The J gene is TRBJ2-1, the V gene TRBV2; D possibly corresponds to TRBD1 (7 bases). CDR3 length: 15 residues. Trimming removed 8 bases from V and 3 bases from J, with 17 bases in between. Looked up from germline, CDR1 is SNHLY and CDR2 is FYNNEI. The CDR3 loop reads CASRVTGTYYNEQFF. CDR3 DNA: TGTGCCAGCCGGGTGACAGGGACTTACTACAATGAGCAGTTCTTC. The whole variable domain, filled in from reference TRBV2 and TRBJ2-1, reads EPEVTQTPSHQVTQMGQEVILRCVPISNHLYFYWYRQILGQKVEFLVSFYNNEISEKSEIFDDQFSVERPDGSNFTLKIRSTKLEDSAMYFCASRVTGTYYNEQFFGPGTRLTVL.

The rearrangement links TRBV19 to TRBJ2-1; the D gene is possibly TRBD1 (5 bases). This CDR3 contains 16 residues. The germline V gene encodes CDR1 LNHDA and CDR2 SQIVND (reference sequence). Trimming stripped 3 bases from V and 1 base from J, with 13 bases between. In DNA, the CDR3 is TGTGCCAGTAGTATTCGTGGGCAGGGTTCCTACAATGAGCAGTTCTTC. This gives the protein CASSIRGQGSYNEQFF.

The J gene is TRBJ1-1, the V gene TRBV15, with 7 bases that match TRBD1. V lost 3 bases, J lost 5 bases, and 9 bases stayed unmatched. The CDR3 extends over 15 amino acids. Germline-derived CDR1 and CDR2 are LNHNV and YYDKDF (reference sequence). DNA of the CDR3: TGTGCCACCAGCAGTCCACAGGGGTTGGGGACTGAAGCTTTCTTT. Translating it yields CATSSPQGLGTEAFF.

The chain links TRBV4-1 to TRBJ2-5; 9 nucleotides agree with TRBD1. Germline loops: CDR1 MGHRA, CDR2 YSYEKL. V shed 4 bases and J 2 bases; nucleotides not matched to a gene: 8. The length of the CDR3 is 16 residues. CDR3 bases: TGCGCCAGCAGCCGTAGGGCCGGGACAGGGCAAGAGACCCAGTACTTC. Translation: CASSRRAGTGQETQYF.

The chain employs TRBV2 and TRBJ1-2; 11 bases are a match to TRBD1. Unmatched junction bases numbered 6, after V lost 1 base and J lost 8 bases. The CDR3 is 15 residues long. Germline assignment: CDR1 SNHLY and CDR2 FYNNEI. The CDR3 bases are TGTGCCAGCAGTGAAGGGGGGACAGGGGGTCGGGGCTACACCTTC. It codes for CASSEGGTGGRGYTF.

The V and J genes are TRBV10-3 and TRBJ1-2; 7 bases are shared with TRBD1. J was trimmed by 10 bases and V by 10 bases; bases with no gene match: 15. The CDR3 extends over 13 amino acids. Germline CDR1 reads ENHRY; CDR2 reads SYGVKD. The CDR3 protein is CATASLWDSSYTF. CDR3 nucleotide sequence: TGTGCCACGGCGAGCCTCTGGGACAGCTCCTACACCTTC.

J is TRBJ2-1 and V is TRBV11-1; 7 bases map to TRBD2. The CDR3 is 14 amino acids. CDR1 and CDR2 (germline): SGHAT, FQDESV (reference sequence). After removal of 3 bases from V and 8 bases from J, the junction contained 7 bases not matched to a gene. The CDR3 DNA reads TGTGCCAGCAGCTTGACAAGCGGGGTCTATGAGCAGTTCTTC. This codes for CASSLTSGVYEQFF.

The chain is built from TRBV11-2 and TRBJ1-1; D gene uncertain. CDR3 size: 16 residues. V dropped 5 bases and J dropped 5 bases, with 21 bases sitting between them. CDR1 is SGHAT, CDR2 FQNNGV, per germline. The CDR3: CASSQDWRGPWTEAFF. The CDR3, as DNA: TGTGCCAGCAGCCAAGACTGGAGAGGGCCGTGGACTGAAGCTTTCTTT.

This sequence joins TRBV5-1 and TRBJ2-6, with no clear D. V lost 1 base and J lost 3, with 20 bases in between. CDR1 is SGHRS and CDR2 is YFSETQ in the germline V gene. CDR3 length equals 19 residues. The CDR3 DNA follows: TGCGCCAGCAGCTTGCGACCTGACAAGACGGCATATGGGGCCAACGTCCTGACTTTC. It encodes CASSLRPDKTAYGANVLTF. Combining the CDR3 with reference TRBV5-1 and TRBJ2-6 gives the whole variable domain KAGVTQTPRYLIKTRGQQVTLSCSPISGHRSVSWYQQTPGQGLQFLFEYFSETQRNKGNFPGRFSGRQFSNSRSEMNVSTLELGDSALYLCASSLRPDKTAYGANVLTFGAGSRLTVL.

This clone appeared once. This clone may be a read error of a much larger clone one base away. This specimen includes other DNA sequences encoding the same CDR3. The chain joins TRBV29-1 to TRBJ1-1; the match to TRBD1 covers 7 bases. The V segment lost 8 bases and the J segment 5 bases; nucleotides outside the gene matches: 5. Germline loops: CDR1 SQVTM, CDR2 ANQGSEA. This CDR3 contains 11 residues. This CDR3 is CSFNRGTEAFF. Written as DNA, the CDR3 is TGCAGCTTCAACAGGGGAACTGAAGCTTTCTTT.

The chain employs TRBV5-1 and TRBJ2-3; D remains unclear. The CDR3 loop spans 11 amino acids. Germline CDR1 reads SGHRS; CDR2 reads YFSETQ. The germline V and J ends were trimmed by 8 bases and 5 bases, with 9 bases remaining between them. CDR3 in amino acids: CASQEEDTQYF. CDR3 coding DNA: TGCGCCAGTCAAGAGGAAGATACGCAGTATTTT.

The V and J genes are TRBV28 and TRBJ1-2; 10 positions agree with TRBD1. V lost 6 bases and J lost 8; bases outside the gene matches: 12. CDR1 and CDR2 (germline): MDHEN, SYDVKM. The CDR3 loop spans 15 amino acids. CDR3 nucleotide sequence: TGTGCCAGCAGCTCAGCCGGGACAGGGGAGTGGGGCTACACCTTC. Translation: CASSSAGTGEWGYTF.

The chain couples TRBV5-1 to TRBJ2-1; 7 positions match TRBD2. Trimming removed 0 bases from V and 10 bases from J; junction bases left unmatched: 10. The V gene's germline CDR1 is SGHRS and CDR2 YFSETQ. This CDR3 is built from 15 residues. The CDR3 sequence is CASSLGRAGWGEQFF. CDR3 sequence (DNA): TGCGCCAGCAGCTTGGGCCGAGCGGGGTGGGGGGAGCAGTTCTTC.

This clone was picked up one time. The V call is TRBV5-1, the J call TRBJ2-1; 7 positions match TRBD2. Germline CDR1 SGHRS, CDR2 YFSETQ. The CDR3 totals 15 residues. V trimming: 4 bases; J trimming: 6 bases; junction bases outside the gene matches: 10. This chain's CDR3 is CASSLRTSRGNEQFF. The CDR3 DNA follows: TGCGCCAGCAGCCTCCGGACTAGTCGAGGCAATGAGCAGTTCTTC.

The chain combines TRBV30 with TRBJ1-6, with 10 bases that match TRBD1. Unmatched junction bases numbered 7, after V lost 1 base and J lost 10 bases. This CDR3 has 15 residues. Germline CDR1 is GTSNPN and CDR2 is SVGIG (reference sequence). Written as DNA, the CDR3 is TGTGCCTGGAGTGGAAAAGGGACAGGGGAGTCACCCCTCCACTTT. It codes for CAWSGKGTGESPLHF.

The rearrangement joins TRBV6-4 to TRBJ2-7; TRBD2 agrees at 14 bases. Trimming took 0 bases from V and 2 from J; bases not matched to a gene: 6. This CDR3 is 18 amino acids long. Germline V gene data show CDR1 as MRHNA and CDR2 as SNTAGT. The CDR3 nucleotides read TGTGCCAGCAGTGACTCGATTTTGACTAGCGGGAGGGCCTACGAGCAGTACTTC. It codes for CASSDSILTSGRAYEQYF.

V gene TRBV21-1 combines with J gene TRBJ1-5; the DNA was not compared with TRBD1, the D call given in the table. TRBV21-1 is a pseudogene. The CDR3 is made up of 16 amino acids. The CDR3 bases are TGTGCCAGCACCCGGGACAGGGTATTCAGCAATCAGCCCCAGCATTTT. It codes for CASTRDRVFSNQPQHF.

V usage is TRBV5-1 and J usage is TRBJ2-3; TRBD1 matches at 9 bases. With V trimmed by 2 bases and J by 3 bases, 4 bases remained unmatched. The CDR3 has 15 amino acids. Germline assignment: CDR1 SGHRS and CDR2 YFSETQ. In nucleotides, the CDR3 is TGCGCCAGCAGCTTACGCGGGACAGGGACAGATACGCAGTATTTT. It encodes CASSLRGTGTDTQYF.

This rearrangement joins TRBV7-9 to TRBJ1-2; tentative D call: TRBD1 (5 bases). The CDR3 covers 14 residues. V was clipped by 7 bases and J by 2 bases, with 14 bases between them. Germline CDR1 reads SEHNR; CDR2 reads FQNEAQ (reference sequence). The CDR3 loop is CASTSSKGNYGYTF. The CDR3 nucleotides are TGTGCCAGCACCTCATCTAAGGGGAACTATGGCTACACCTTC.

The CDR3: CASSVDVGQGGGYTF. In DNA, the CDR3 is TGTGCCAGCAGCGTAGATGTGGGACAGGGTGGTGGCTACACCTTC. This rearrangement joins TRBV9 to TRBJ1-2; 9 bases line up with TRBD1. The CDR3 contains 15 residues. Germline V lookup: CDR1 SGDLS, CDR2 YYNGEE. With V trimmed by 0 bases and J by 7 bases, 7 bases remained unmatched.